Listed below are T cell receptor beta chains from one sample, sequenced in a study of cytomegalovirus exposure and HLA in healthy donors. Produced via immunoSEQ multiplex PCR; TCRdb's table is partial and in-frame only. Of 60,000 or so clones in the sample, over 60% were seen once. The sequenced sample consisted of PBMCs. The receptors were sampled from a man aged 50 or older in good health and CMV-seropositive. The CDR3 runs from the conserved cysteine through the conserved F or W. The D gene is left open where the match is weak. Clone size is not always given. Where it is, it says once, few, many or a class for expanded clones.

cdr3_nt,cdr3_aa,v_call,cdr3_length,d_call,j_call,clone_size
TGTGCCACCAGCCCTGGGGCAGGGGGCATGAACACTGAAGCTTTCTTT,CATSPGAGGMNTEAFF,TRBV15,16,TRBD1,TRBJ1-1,.
TGCGCCAGCAGCACCAGTCCCGGGACAGGGTTTGGATACTATGGCTACACCTTC,CASSTSPGTGFGYYGYTF,TRBV5-1,18,TRBD1,TRBJ1-2,.
TGCGCCAGCAGGGAGGGAGACCAAGAGACCCAGTACTTC,CASREGDQETQYF,TRBV5-1,13,.,TRBJ2-5,.
TGCGCCAGCGCCCCCGAGGGGGCGCGCGGTCAGCCCCAGCATTTT,CASAPEGARGQPQHF,TRBV5-1,15,TRBD1,TRBJ1-5,once
TGTGCTAGTGGTTTGGGGAGGACAGGGGAAGAGACCCAGTACTTC,CASGLGRTGEETQYF,TRBV12-5,15,TRBD1,TRBJ2-5,.
TGTGCCAGCAGCTTATCGGACAGACGCTACACCTTC,CASSLSDRRYTF,TRBV7-2,12,.,TRBJ1-2,.
TGTGCCACCCGAGGCGACTTTAGCTCCTACGAGCAGTACTTC,CATRGDFSSYEQYF,TRBV5-4,14,.,TRBJ2-7,few
TGTGCCAGCAGTTGGGGCTTACATGAAAAACTGTTTTTT,CASSWGLHEKLFF,TRBV6-5,13,.,TRBJ1-4,.
TGTGCCAGCAGTGAAGCGAGTCAGGGGGTTGAGTTCTTC,CASSEASQGVEFF,TRBV2,13,TRBD1,TRBJ2-1,.
TGTGCCAGCAGCTTAGGAGCCGGGGGTCCATACAATGAGCAGTTCTTC,CASSLGAGGPYNEQFF,TRBV13,16,.,TRBJ2-1,.
TGTGCCAGCAGCCCCGGGACAGCCACCTACAATGAGCAGTTCTTC,CASSPGTATYNEQFF,TRBV13,15,TRBD1,TRBJ2-1,.
TGCGCCAGCAGCCGGCCTTTTGCGAACACTGAAGCTTTCTTT,CASSRPFANTEAFF,TRBV4-1,14,.,TRBJ1-1,.
TGCGCCAGCAGCCCCGGACAGGGCACAGATACGCAGTATTTT,CASSPGQGTDTQYF,TRBV5-1,14,TRBD1,TRBJ2-3,.
TGTGCCAGCAGTTCTACTAAAAATGAGCAGTTCTTC,CASSSTKNEQFF,TRBV27,12,.,TRBJ2-1,.
TGCGCCAGCCCGGGGACAGGGGGTTCCAATGAAAAACTGTTTTTT,CASPGTGGSNEKLFF,TRBV5-1,15,TRBD1,TRBJ1-4,.
TGTGCCTGGAGTGAGGGACTAGGGGCTGGTGGCTACACCTTC,CAWSEGLGAGGYTF,TRBV30,14,.,TRBJ1-2,.
TGTGCCAGTCTCCAGGGGCCGAGCACAGATACGCAGTATTTT,CASLQGPSTDTQYF,TRBV7-9,14,.,TRBJ2-3,.
TGTGCCAGCAGCTTGGATGGAGGGCAGAATTCACCCCTCCACTTT,CASSLDGGQNSPLHF,TRBV5-6,15,.,TRBJ1-6,.
TGTGCCTGGAGTTTGTCCGACACTGAAGCTTTCTTT,CAWSLSDTEAFF,TRBV30,12,.,TRBJ1-1,few
TGTGCCAGCAGCTTCGACTACTATGGCTACACCTTC,CASSFDYYGYTF,TRBV7-9,12,.,TRBJ1-2,.
TGTGCCAGCAGTGAGTCCCTCGGGGGACCCACCTACGAGCAGTACTTC,CASSESLGGPTYEQYF,TRBV2,16,.,TRBJ2-7,.
TGTGCCAGCAGCCAGGAACTTCAGGGGGCGCCAGGCTATGGCTACACCTTC,CASSQELQGAPGYGYTF,TRBV4-2,17,TRBD1,TRBJ1-2,.